This is a list of T cell receptor beta chains from one sample in a study of blood T cell repertoires in COVID-19. Assay: immunoSEQ multiplex PCR; the TCRdb copy retains only in-frame clones and omits some. In the table there are fewer than 300,000 clones, 70% to 90% of which are singletons. The sequenced sample was peripheral blood. These receptors came from a man aged 50 to 59 with active or convalescent COVID-19. The conserved cysteine and the conserved F or W are not part of the CDR3 here. The D gene is left open where the match is weak.

J: TRBJ2-7
V: TRBV27
D: TRBD1
CDR3: ASRFRGISYEQY

J: TRBJ1-2
V: TRBV4-1
D: TRBD1
CDR3: ASSPGGQGPYGYT

J: TRBJ1-6
V: TRBV27
D: TRBD1
CDR3: ASSVDRGLSPLH

J: TRBJ1-5
V: TRBV7-8
D: -
CDR3: ASSIQDQPQH

J: TRBJ2-7
V: TRBV4-1
D: TRBD2
CDR3: ASSQEGGLAGGRYEQY

J: TRBJ1-2
V: TRBV10-3
D: -
CDR3: AIRRTENYGYT

J: TRBJ2-3
V: TRBV28
D: -
CDR3: ASSSPRTATDTQY

J: TRBJ1-1
V: TRBV4-2
D: TRBD1
CDR3: ASSQRTGGAAAAEAF

J: TRBJ1-5
V: TRBV11-2
D: -
CDR3: ASSLQGGQPQH

J: TRBJ1-2
V: TRBV7-2
D: -
CDR3: ASSPVGGTNYGYT

J: TRBJ1-1
V: TRBV9
D: -
CDR3: ASSVTDTYTEAF

J: TRBJ2-5
V: TRBV3-1/TRBV3-2
D: TRBD2
CDR3: ASSQRGSASGRSRETQY

J: TRBJ1-2
V: TRBV4-3
D: TRBD1
CDR3: ASSQEPGQGHSFGYT

J: TRBJ1-1
V: TRBV2
D: -
CDR3: ASTSYRENTEAF

J: TRBJ2-7
V: TRBV20-1
D: TRBD1
CDR3: SAHRGDEQY

J: TRBJ2-1
V: TRBV10-3
D: TRBD1
CDR3: ASSDRGEGEQF

J: TRBJ1-2
V: TRBV2
D: -
CDR3: ASGDTANYGYT

J: TRBJ2-1
V: TRBV5-3
D: TRBD2
CDR3: VRSQEGSGSSYNEQF

J: TRBJ2-3
V: TRBV18
D: TRBD1
CDR3: ASTRDRGDTQY

J: TRBJ1-4
V: TRBV28
D: TRBD1
CDR3: ASSKDRGPS

J: TRBJ1-6
V: TRBV5-5
D: -
CDR3: ASSSGMQGWNSPLH

J: TRBJ2-1
V: TRBV28
D: TRBD2
CDR3: ASSLLSSSGSSYNEQF

J: TRBJ1-2
V: TRBV10-3
D: -
CDR3: AISEKGDGYGYT

J: TRBJ1-1
V: TRBV2
D: -
CDR3: ASSDYRVRAF

J: TRBJ1-5
V: TRBV20-1
D: -
CDR3: SASVVGGNQPQH

J: TRBJ2-7
V: TRBV9
D: TRBD1
CDR3: ASSSGQGAPYEQY

J: TRBJ1-5
V: TRBV5-1
D: TRBD1
CDR3: ASSPGTGGGNQPQH

J: TRBJ2-7
V: TRBV18
D: -
CDR3: ASSPPLYSYEQY

J: TRBJ1-2
V: TRBV6-4
D: -
CDR3: ASSVGSGGYT

J: TRBJ2-1
V: TRBV5-4
D: TRBD2
CDR3: ASSPGLADNEQF

J: TRBJ1-5
V: TRBV7-2
D: TRBD1
CDR3: ASSLGRGWDQPQH

J: TRBJ1-2
V: TRBV20-1
D: -
CDR3: SASTDPNGYT

J: TRBJ2-2
V: TRBV19
D: TRBD2
CDR3: ASSPRTSGSSGELF

J: TRBJ1-2
V: TRBV7-9
D: TRBD1
CDR3: ASSTDREFNYGYT

J: TRBJ1-4
V: TRBV5-1
D: -
CDR3: ASRPAGATNEKLF